Shown below are 26 T cell receptor beta chains from a single sample sequenced in a study of blood T cell repertoires in COVID-19. The table came from immunoSEQ multiplex PCR; TCRdb's copy has only in-frame clones and leaves some out. The sample carries about 310,000 clones, about nine tenths recorded once. The sample taken for sequencing was peripheral blood. These TCRs come from a man aged 45-65 years with active or convalescent COVID-19.

This chain connects TRBV30 to TRBJ1-4; 7 bases are a match to TRBD1. With V trimmed by 2 bases and J by 4 bases, 7 bases remained unmatched. Germline loops: CDR1 GTSNPN, CDR2 SVGIG (reference sequence). The CDR3 runs 15 residues. The CDR3 nucleotides read TGTGCCTGGAGTCAAAAGGGACAGAATAATGAAAAACTGTTTTTT. It codes for CAWSQKGQNNEKLFF.

V gene TRBV11-2 combines with J gene TRBJ1-2; tentatively, D is TRBD1 (6 bases). Germline-derived CDR1 and CDR2 are SGHAT and FQNNGV. The V end was cut by 0 bases, the J end by 8 bases, with 13 bases between. The CDR3 sequence is 14 residues long. The CDR3 DNA follows: TGTGCCAGCAGCTTAGATTCGGGGGGCCGAGGCTACACCTTC. Protein product: CASSLDSGGRGYTF.

The gene calls are TRBV4-2 and TRBJ1-6; 9 nucleotides agree with TRBD1. The V gene's germline CDR1 is LGHNA and CDR2 YNFKEQ. This CDR3 has 16 amino acids. J gave up 8 bases and V 3 bases, and 8 bases lay outside the gene matches. Written as DNA, the CDR3 is TGTGCCAGCAGCCAGGAACCGACAGGGGGTGATTCACCCCTCCACTTT. Translating gives CASSQEPTGGDSPLHF.

V gene TRBV30 combines with J gene TRBJ1-1; TRBD1 might be the D (5 bases). The germline CDR1 and CDR2 sequences are GTSNPN and SVGIG (reference sequence). Trimming took off 1 base at V and 11 bases at J, with 20 bases between the two ends. CDR3 length: 14 amino acids. CDR3 in DNA: TGTGCCTGGAGTGCAGGGTCGGGAGGAAGACTGGCTTTCTTT. This translates into CAWSAGSGGRLAFF.

This clone appeared a single time. This sequence joins TRBV19 and TRBJ2-3; 7 bases map to TRBD2. CDR3 length: 16 amino acids. Germline values: CDR1 LNHDA, CDR2 SQIVND (reference sequence). V lost 3 bases and J lost 4; bases outside the gene matches: 10. In DNA, the CDR3 is TGTGCCAGTAGTATCGACGGCGGGAGCGCCTCAGATACGCAGTATTTT. Protein sequence: CASSIDGGSASDTQYF.

The chain has TRBV6-6 and TRBJ1-2; TRBD1 aligns across 7 bases. Germline V gene data show CDR1 as MNHNY and CDR2 as SVGAGI (reference sequence). The junction had 5 bases not matched to a gene; V was cut back by 2 bases and J by 8 bases. The CDR3 spans 13 residues. The CDR3 DNA reads as TGTGCCAGCAGTTACGAGGGGGCGTACGGCTACACCTTC. Protein sequence: CASSYEGAYGYTF.

This clone was seen a handful of times. Written as DNA, the CDR3 is TGTGCCAGCAGTCCGCCGAGGACAGGGGGCTATGGCTACACCTTC. Its translation is CASSPPRTGGYGYTF. The genes are TRBV27 and TRBJ1-2, with 10 nucleotides matching TRBD1. The CDR3 sequence is 15 residues long. Per germline, CDR1 MNHEY and CDR2 SMNVEV (reference sequence). Trimming removed 5 bases from V and 4 bases from J; junction bases left unmatched: 7.

V gene TRBV9 combines with J gene TRBJ2-1, with TRBD1 matching 8 bases. J lost 8 bases, V lost 0 bases, and 10 bases had no gene match. Germline lookup yields CDR1 SGDLS and CDR2 YYNGEE. The CDR3 is 16 amino acids. The CDR3 sequence: CASSVGLGTGLDEQFF. CDR3 sequence (DNA): TGTGCCAGCAGCGTAGGCTTGGGGACAGGTCTCGATGAGCAGTTCTTC.

This clone appeared a few times. The same CDR3 also results from other DNA sequences found in this sample. The genes are TRBV2 and TRBJ2-7; TRBD1 matches 10 bases. CDR3 length equals 12 residues. Per the germline V gene, CDR1 is SNHLY and CDR2 is FYNNEI. Losses at the gene ends were 8 bases for V and 4 bases for J; bases not matched to a gene: 2. The CDR3 nucleotides are TGTGCCAGCCGGGACAGGGGATACGAGCAGTACTTC. It specifies CASRDRGYEQYF.

V gene TRBV3-1 (or the pseudogene TRBV3-2) combines with J gene TRBJ2-2; possibly TRBD1 for D (6 bases). CDR3 length: 14 residues. V lost 6 bases and J lost 7, with 15 bases in between. In germline, CDR1 is LGHDT, CDR2 YNNKEL (reference sequence). CDR3 loop: CASSLNRENGELFF. The CDR3 bases are TGTGCCAGCAGTCTCAACAGGGAAAACGGGGAGCTGTTTTTT.

The chain is built from TRBV18 and TRBJ2-7; 9 bases are a match to TRBD2. Germline V gene data show CDR1 as KGHSH and CDR2 as LQKENI. CDR3 length: 14 amino acids. V gave up 4 bases and J gave up 0 bases; unmatched junction bases: 1. CDR3 sequence: CASSQTSGSYEQYF. CDR3 sequence (DNA): TGTGCCAGCTCACAGACTAGCGGCTCCTACGAGCAGTACTTC.

The chain is built from TRBV19 and TRBJ1-1; 8 bases match TRBD1. The ends lost 6 bases at V and 9 bases at J; junction bases unmatched: 12. CDR1 LNHDA and CDR2 SQIVND come from the germline V gene (reference sequence). This CDR3 is built from 14 residues. The CDR3 DNA reads TGTGCCAGTAGGGATTACAGGGGGACCGCCAAAGCTTTCTTT. As protein: CASRDYRGTAKAFF.

The chain links TRBV24-1 to TRBJ2-5, with TRBD2 matching 10 bases. The CDR3 length is 17 residues. J lost 1 base, V lost 2 bases, and 6 bases had no gene match. Germline V gene sequence: CDR1 KGHDR, CDR2 SFDVKD. CDR3 sequence: CATSDSQLAGFQETQYF. For the CDR3, the DNA is TGTGCCACCAGTGATTCTCAACTAGCGGGGTTCCAAGAGACCCAGTACTTC.

This clone showed up just a few times. The V gene is TRBV2, the J gene TRBJ2-5; 11 bases match TRBD2. CDR3 size: 15 residues. The V and J ends lost 5 bases and 7 bases, in that order; junction bases with no gene match: 9. Germline CDR1 is SNHLY and CDR2 is FYNNEI. CDR3: CASSLSLAGVVTQYF. The CDR3 region has the DNA TGTGCCAGCAGTCTCTCACTAGCGGGAGTCGTGACCCAGTACTTC.

In its sample, this clone was seen a few times. Just one base apart from a much larger clone, this may be a read error. The chain links TRBV4-3 to TRBJ2-5, with D tentatively TRBD2 (6 bases). CDR3 length: 15 amino acids. CDR1 and CDR2 (germline): LGHNA, YSLEER. In nucleotides, the CDR3 is TGCCCCAGCAGCCGCCTCGAATCGCGGGGAGAGACCCAGTACTTC. Protein sequence: CPSSRLESRGETQYF.

The J gene is TRBJ2-1, the V gene TRBV28; 11 bases are a match to TRBD2. Looked up from germline, CDR1 is MDHEN and CDR2 is SYDVKM. The CDR3 is 15 amino acids. The J segment lost 7 bases and the V segment lost 8 bases, leaving 10 bases of the junction unmatched. CDR3 bases: TGTGCCAGCGGAAATAGCGGGAGGGCGAGAAATGAGCAGTTCTTC. It is translated as CASGNSGRARNEQFF.

The V gene is TRBV7-9, the J gene TRBJ1-1, with 7 bases that match TRBD1. After removal of 6 bases from V and 8 bases from J, the junction contained 6 bases not matched to a gene. The CDR3 has 12 residues. CDR1 and CDR2 from the germline V gene are SEHNR and FQNEAQ (reference sequence). CDR3 DNA sequence: TGTGCCAGCAGATCCCCGGGACAGGAAGCTTTCTTT. Translating it yields CASRSPGQEAFF. The full variable domain, with the rest looked up from reference TRBV7-9 and TRBJ1-1, is DTGVSQNPRHKITKRGQNVTFRCDPISEHNRLYWYRQTLGQGPEFLTYFQNEAQLEKSRLLSDRFSAERPKGSFSTLEIQRTEQGDSAMYLCASRSPGQEAFFGQGTRLTVV.

The chain combines TRBV7-3 with TRBJ1-1, with no clear D. V lost 5 bases and J 1 base, leaving 8 bases between the germline ends. This CDR3 region has 13 residues. The germline V gene has CDR1 SGHTA and CDR2 FQGTGA. The DNA for the CDR3 is TGTGCCAGCAGCCGCGGCGCGAACACTGAAGCTTTCTTT. Translation: CASSRGANTEAFF.

A single count supports this clone. The chain couples TRBV5-5 to TRBJ1-5, with D maybe TRBD1 (5 bases). The germline CDR1 and CDR2 sequences are SGHKS and YYEKEE (reference sequence). The CDR3 contains 16 residues. The V end was cut by 1 base, the J end by 2 bases, with 13 bases between. CDR3 amino acids: CASSLWEGRGNQPQHF. DNA of the CDR3: TGTGCCAGCAGCTTGTGGGAGGGACGGGGCAATCAGCCCCAGCATTTT.

The chain uses TRBV20-1 and TRBJ2-1, with 7 bases identical to TRBD2. The CDR3 loop spans 15 amino acids. Germline V gives CDR1 DFQATT, CDR2 SNEGSKA (reference sequence). Germline trimming cut 3 bases from V and 4 bases from J; bases unmatched to any gene: 9. CDR3 protein: CSASDAGDLYNEQFF. CDR3 nucleotides: TGCAGTGCTAGTGATGCGGGAGACCTTTACAATGAGCAGTTCTTC.

The DNA for the CDR3 is TGTGCCAGCAGTTTATGGGGGGCGAGGGGCTACACCTTC. It codes for CASSLWGARGYTF. This chain uses TRBV28 with TRBJ1-2, with a weak D call TRBD1 (6 bases). V lost 0 bases to trimming and J lost 8 bases, with 10 bases between them. Germline assignment: CDR1 MDHEN and CDR2 SYDVKM. The CDR3 length is 13 residues.

The chain is built from TRBV6-5 and TRBJ1-3; D is uncertain. Germline V CDR1 and CDR2: MNHEY, SVGAGI. CDR3 length equals 13 residues. V lost 2 bases, J lost 1 base, and 3 bases lay in between. The CDR3 region has the DNA TGTGCCAGCAGTTACCAGTCTGGAAACACCATATATTTT. It translates to CASSYQSGNTIYF.

The rearrangement joins TRBV9 to TRBJ1-4; 11 nucleotides line up with TRBD1. Germline CDR1 SGDLS, CDR2 YYNGEE. This CDR3 region has 14 residues. With 4 bases clipped from V and 8 bases from J, the junction kept 4 bases outside the gene matches. DNA for the CDR3: TGTGCCAGCAGCCCTGGGACAGGGGGGGAAAAACTGTTTTTT. Its protein is CASSPGTGGEKLFF.

The chain combines TRBV7-2 with TRBJ2-6, with a weak D call TRBD1 (5 bases). Trimming took 1 base from V and 2 from J, leaving 9 bases between them. Germline values: CDR1 SGHTA, CDR2 FQGNSA. This CDR3 has 16 amino acids. The CDR3 here is CASSLDGAPGANVLTF. CDR3 DNA sequence: TGTGCCAGCAGCTTAGATGGGGCGCCTGGGGCCAACGTCCTGACTTTC.

J is TRBJ1-4 and V is TRBV28, with D perhaps TRBD1 (6 bases). Per the germline V gene, CDR1 is MDHEN and CDR2 is SYDVKM. The CDR3 has 14 residues. Trimming removed 4 bases from V and 12 bases from J, with 18 bases in between. In DNA form, the CDR3 reads TGTGCCAGCAGTTCCCCTGGGACCGGGGGGCAACTGTTTTTT. This sequence encodes CASSSPGTGGQLFF.

The gene calls are TRBV5-1 and TRBJ2-5, with 12 bases lining up with TRBD1. The CDR3 totals 15 residues. The germline CDR1 and CDR2 sequences are SGHRS and YFSETQ. With V trimmed by 4 bases and J by 5 bases, 6 bases remained unmatched. In DNA, the CDR3 is TGCGCCAGCAGCGGGGGGACAGGGGGCGGTGAGACCCAGTACTTC. Translating gives CASSGGTGGGETQYF.